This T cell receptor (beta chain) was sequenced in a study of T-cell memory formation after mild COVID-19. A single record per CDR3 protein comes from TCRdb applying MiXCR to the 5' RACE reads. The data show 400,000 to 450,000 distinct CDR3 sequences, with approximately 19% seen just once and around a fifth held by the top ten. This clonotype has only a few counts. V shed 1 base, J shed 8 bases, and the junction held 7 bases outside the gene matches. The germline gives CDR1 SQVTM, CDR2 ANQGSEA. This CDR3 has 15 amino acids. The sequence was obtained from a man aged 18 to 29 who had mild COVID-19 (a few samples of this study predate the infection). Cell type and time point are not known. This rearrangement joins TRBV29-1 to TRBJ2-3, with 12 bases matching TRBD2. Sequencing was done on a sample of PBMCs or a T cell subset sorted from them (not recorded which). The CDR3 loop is CSVEVTSGGIGTQYF. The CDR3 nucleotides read TGCAGCGTTGAAGTTACTAGCGGGGGGATCGGTACGCAGTATTTT.